What follows is one TCR beta chain and its context. Only in-frame clones appear in the TCRdb table, and some are missing; sequencing was by immunoSEQ multiplex PCR. The sample comprises about 170,000 clones, approximately 82% of which are singletons, and approximately 18% rests with the top ten. Germline-derived CDR1 and CDR2 are SGHAT and FQNNGV. The CDR3 totals 15 residues. The V gene lost 6 bases and the J gene lost 1 base, with 16 bases spanning the gap. The sample originates from a study of blood T cell repertoires in COVID-19. Specimen: peripheral blood. V usage is TRBV11-2 and J usage is TRBJ2-7; D is perhaps TRBD2 (6 bases). The clonotype originates from a woman between 65 and 79 years old who had recovered from COVID-19. In nucleotides, the CDR3 is TGTGCCAGCAGGCGCACCGGGACTGTTTCCTACGAGCAGTACTTC. Translated, it gives CASRRTGTVSYEQYF.